A single sample gave rise to the 3 T cell receptor beta chains below, sequenced in a study of T cell clonality in common variable immunodeficiency. This table comes from immunoSEQ multiplex PCR, and its TCRdb copy is limited to in-frame clones, with some not included. The repertoire consists of 30,000 or so clones, none detected only once. Sequencing was carried out using peripheral blood mononuclear cells. The receptors derive from a person aged 18 to 70 in good health.

This clone was seen many times. The read ends 3 residues early relative to the CDR3; the germline J gene fills the gap. The chain combines TRBV5-1 with TRBJ1-1, with D perhaps TRBD1 (5 bases). The germline gives CDR1 SGHRS, CDR2 YFSETQ. The CDR3 is 14 amino acids. The V end was cut by 4 bases, the J end by 1 base, with 11 bases between. The CDR3 spells CASSKGLPNTEAFF. The DNA read from the CDR3 is TGCGCCAGCAGCAAGGGACTGCCGAACACTGAA.

This clone has a count of ten or more. The DNA ends 3 residues before the CDR3 does, and the rest of the CDR3 is filled in from the germline J gene. V and J are TRBV5-1 and TRBJ2-1; 7 bases align to TRBD1. The V and J ends lost 4 bases and 2 bases, in that order; junction bases with no gene match: 9. The CDR3 has 16 amino acids. Germline values: CDR1 SGHRS, CDR2 YFSETQ. The chain's CDR3 is CASSPGTAVTYNEQFF. CDR3 DNA, as far as it was read: TGCGCCAGCAGCCCTGGGACAGCGGTAACCTACAATGAG.

This clone was seen many times. Sequencing ends 3 residues short of the CDR3 end; the germline J gene provides the rest. The chain is built from TRBV5-1 and TRBJ2-1, with unresolved D. CDR3 size: 16 residues. Trimming took 0 bases from V and 6 from J, leaving 16 bases between them. Germline CDR1 reads SGHRS; CDR2 reads YFSETQ. The DNA read from the CDR3 is TGCGCCAGCAGCTTGGGTGTGATGTGGCCCCGCAATGAG. Protein sequence: CASSLGVMWPRNE. The whole CDR3 is CASSLGVMWPRNEQFF.